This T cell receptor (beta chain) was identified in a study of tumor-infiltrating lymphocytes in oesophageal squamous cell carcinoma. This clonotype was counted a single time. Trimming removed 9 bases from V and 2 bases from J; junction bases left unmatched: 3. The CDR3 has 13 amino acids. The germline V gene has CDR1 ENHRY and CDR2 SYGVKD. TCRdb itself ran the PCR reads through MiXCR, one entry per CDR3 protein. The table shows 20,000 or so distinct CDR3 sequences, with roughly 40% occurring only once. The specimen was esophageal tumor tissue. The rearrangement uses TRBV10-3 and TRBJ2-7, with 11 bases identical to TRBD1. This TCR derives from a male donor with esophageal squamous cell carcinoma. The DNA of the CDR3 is TGTGCCATGGGGGACAGGGGGGCCTACGAGCAGTACTTC. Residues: CAMGDRGAYEQYF.